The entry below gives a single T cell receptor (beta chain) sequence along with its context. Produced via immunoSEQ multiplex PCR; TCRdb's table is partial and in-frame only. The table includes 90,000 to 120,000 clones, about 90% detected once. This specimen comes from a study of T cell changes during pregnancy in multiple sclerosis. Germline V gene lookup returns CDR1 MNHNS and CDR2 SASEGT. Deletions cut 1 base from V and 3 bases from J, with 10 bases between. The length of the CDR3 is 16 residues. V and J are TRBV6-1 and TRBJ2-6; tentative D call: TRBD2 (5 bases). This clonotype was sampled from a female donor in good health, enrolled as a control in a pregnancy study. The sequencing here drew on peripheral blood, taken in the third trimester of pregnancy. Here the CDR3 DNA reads TGTGCCAGCAGTGAAGAGGACGGAGGTGGGGCCAACGTCCTGACTTTC. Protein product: CASSEEDGGGANVLTF.